Sequencing of this T cell receptor beta chain was carried out in a study of control samples from healthy donors and cancer patients. The method was immunoSEQ multiplex PCR; TCRdb's version includes in-frame clones alone and lacks a portion of them. Of about 120,000 clones in the sample, about 89% are singletons; the top ten hold less than 9%. The germline V gene has CDR1 SGHTA and CDR2 FQGNSA. The length of the CDR3 is 15 residues. The germline V and J ends were trimmed by 0 bases and 2 bases, with 10 bases remaining between them. The sequencing sample was made of blood. The source is a woman aged 18-29 years in good health. This chain links TRBV7-2 with TRBJ2-5; D is possibly TRBD2 (5 bases). CDR3 sequence (DNA): TGTGCCAGCAGCTTAGCGGTATCGGGGCAAGAGACCCAGTACTTC. Translating it yields CASSLAVSGQETQYF.